This TCR beta chain is drawn from a study of T-cell memory formation after mild COVID-19. For the study at large: Largely donor-specific sequence clusters came from a couple of donors. Study results and caveats: The study detected some responding clones in pre-infection memory, suggesting cross-reactive memory joined.

Remarks on this clonotype: Its specificity is unknown. At one end, the junction sequence differs from germline, possibly due to a read error.

Germline CDR1 SNHLY, CDR2 FYNNEI. The CDR3 has 13 residues. TCRdb re-called the 5' RACE reads through MiXCR, storing one row per CDR3 protein. The data hold approximately 500,000 distinct CDR3 sequences, with approximately 23% observed a single time. The sequencing input was PBMCs or a T cell subset sorted from them (not recorded which). The TCR comes from an adult woman who had mild COVID-19 (a few samples of this study predate the infection). Cell type and time point are not known. J is TRBJ1-2 and V is TRBV2; the match to TRBD1 covers 11 bases. The CDR3 region has the DNA TGTGCCAGCATAGGACAGGGGGCGGATGGATACACCTTC. This codes for CASIGQGADGYTF.